This passage covers 32 T cell receptor beta chains from one sample sequenced in a study of CD8 T cells in ankylosing spondylitis. Antigen specificity for these receptors is unknown. TCRdb reprocessed the 5' RACE reads with MiXCR, giving one entry per CDR3 protein. The repertoire holds around 130,000 distinct CDR3 sequences, with under 20% as singletons. Findings and caveats of the study: Blood of patients with ankylosing spondylitis appeared to be characterized by a TCR beta motif of eight or nine highly homologous variants.

Material: blood, either unsorted or a sorted T cell fraction (not recorded which). These receptors originate from a male donor with ankylosing spondylitis.

This clonotype was detected a few times. This CDR3 is CASMGTTYEQYF. The CDR3 DNA reads TGTGCCAGCATGGGCACAACCTACGAGCAGTACTTC. J is TRBJ2-7 and V is TRBV27; D remains unclear. Germline CDR1 is MNHEY and CDR2 is SMNVEV (reference sequence). V was cut by 7 bases and J by 2 bases, with 9 bases left in between. The CDR3 is made up of 12 amino acids.

V gene TRBV27 combines with J gene TRBJ2-7; 10 bases match TRBD1. From germline, CDR1 is MNHEY and CDR2 SMNVEV (reference sequence). The CDR3 covers 15 residues. V shed 5 bases and J 2 bases; nucleotides not matched to a gene: 6. CDR3 sequence (DNA): TGTGCCAGCAGTCCGGGACAGGGGTTAACCTACGAGCAGTACTTC. Protein: CASSPGQGLTYEQYF.

The chain carries TRBV10-3 and TRBJ1-2, with D maybe TRBD1 (5 bases). V was shortened by 2 bases and J by 2 bases, with 18 bases between the two germline ends. In germline, CDR1 is ENHRY, CDR2 SYGVKD. The CDR3 consists of 17 residues. For the CDR3, the DNA is TGTGCCATCAGTGAGCCCTCGATAAGCGACAGCAACTATGGCTACACCTTC. It translates to CAISEPSISDSNYGYTF.

The rearrangement links TRBV20-1 to TRBJ1-2; D is possibly TRBD1 (5 bases). The CDR3 sequence is 13 residues long. Germline lookup yields CDR1 DFQATT and CDR2 SNEGSKA (reference sequence). The ends were cut back, 1 base at V and 3 bases at J, with 9 bases in the middle. DNA for the CDR3: TGCAGTGCTAGAGGGGGGGAATACTATGGCTACACCTTC. Translated, it gives CSARGGEYYGYTF.

V gene TRBV27 combines with J gene TRBJ2-3, with 13 bases that match TRBD2. V was clipped by 3 bases and J by 4 bases; unmatched bases: 4. Per germline, CDR1 MNHEY and CDR2 SMNVEV (reference sequence). The CDR3 covers 16 residues. The CDR3 nucleotides are TGTGCCAGCAGTTTGGGGACTAGCGGGATCGCAGATACGCAGTATTTT. Its translation is CASSLGTSGIADTQYF.

A few counts support this clonotype. This sequence joins TRBV7-8 and TRBJ2-5; 7 nucleotides match TRBD1. CDR1 and CDR2 (germline): SGHVS, FQNEAQ. CDR3 length: 15 residues. J was trimmed by 2 bases and V by 5 bases; bases with no gene match: 8. Here the CDR3 reads CASSMTTGLQETQYF. Written as DNA, the CDR3 is TGTGCCAGCAGCATGACGACAGGGCTGCAAGAGACCCAGTACTTC.

This clonotype came up a few times. The chain uses TRBV25-1 and TRBJ2-2, with unresolved D. Germline V CDR1 and CDR2: MGHDK, SYGVNS. The CDR3 loop spans 15 amino acids. V was clipped by 4 bases and J by 8 bases, with 17 bases between them. CDR3 amino acids: CASSGFSTLTGELFF. For the CDR3, the DNA is TGTGCCAGCAGTGGTTTCTCGACCCTTACGGGGGAGCTGTTTTTT.

This clonotype was recorded a few times. The chain links TRBV7-6 to TRBJ2-3; TRBD2 aligns across 7 bases. The germline CDR1 and CDR2 sequences are SGHVS and FNYEAQ. The CDR3 runs to 15 residues. J lost 6 bases, V lost 1 base, and 7 bases had no gene match. The CDR3 reads CASSLGGRIADTQYF. The CDR3 bases are TGTGCCAGCAGCTTAGGCGGGAGAATAGCCGATACGCAGTATTTT. Filled out from reference TRBV7-6 and TRBJ2-3, the complete variable domain reads GAGVSQSPRYKVTKRGQDVALRCDPISGHVSLYWYRQALGQGPEFLTYFNYEAQQDKSGLPNDRFSAERPEGSISTLTIQRTEQRDSAMYRCASSLGGRIADTQYFGPGTRLTVL.

This clonotype has more than one count but fewer than ten. The chain links TRBV28 to TRBJ2-7; 7 nucleotides line up with TRBD2. V lost 6 bases, J lost 3 bases, and 8 bases stayed unmatched. CDR1 is MDHEN, CDR2 SYDVKM, per germline. The CDR3 totals 14 residues. The CDR3 coding sequence is TGTGCCAGCAGCGCGGGAGATGGTGACTACGAGCAGTACTTC. It yields the protein CASSAGDGDYEQYF.

This clonotype came up a few times. V and J are TRBV4-2 and TRBJ2-2; 10 positions agree with TRBD2. This CDR3 has 18 amino acids. Per germline, CDR1 LGHNA and CDR2 YNFKEQ. Unmatched junction bases numbered 12, after V lost 1 base and J lost 7 bases. CDR3 coding DNA: TGTGCCAGCAGCCAAGGAACTAGCGGGGTCTACACGGGCGGGGAGCTGTTTTTT. Protein: CASSQGTSGVYTGGELFF.

In its sample, this clonotype was seen a few times. The chain recombines TRBV7-9 with TRBJ2-7, with 9 bases matching TRBD1. The germline gives CDR1 SEHNR, CDR2 FQNEAQ (reference sequence). CDR3 length equals 16 residues. V trimming: 1 base; J trimming: 5 bases; junction bases outside the gene matches: 9. This CDR3 is CASSLGYGTGSNEQYF. CDR3 in DNA: TGTGCCAGCAGCTTAGGCTATGGGACAGGGTCTAACGAGCAGTACTTC.

J is TRBJ2-7 and V is TRBV6-5, with 9 positions matching TRBD2. CDR1 is MNHEY and CDR2 is SVGAGI in the germline V gene. This CDR3 is built from 15 residues. V was clipped by 0 bases and J by 5 bases; unmatched bases: 5. CDR3 loop: CASSYSLAGNNEQYF. DNA of the CDR3: TGTGCCAGCAGTTACTCGCTAGCGGGAAACAACGAGCAGTACTTC.

This clonotype showed up just a few times. The rearrangement links TRBV4-1 to TRBJ2-1, with 11 positions matching TRBD2. V gave up 4 bases and J gave up 12 bases; unmatched junction bases: 5. Germline lookup yields CDR1 MGHRA and CDR2 YSYEKL. The CDR3 covers 13 residues. CDR3 protein: CASSLTSGSPQFF. In nucleotides, the CDR3 is TGCGCCAGCAGCCTTACTAGCGGGAGTCCGCAGTTCTTC.

The V gene is TRBV20-1, the J gene TRBJ2-1; D gene ambiguous. Trimming stripped 2 bases from V and 3 bases from J, with 8 bases between. Germline V gene data show CDR1 as DFQATT and CDR2 as SNEGSKA (reference sequence). The CDR3 has 13 amino acids. The CDR3 DNA follows: TGCAGTGCTAGAAACTTGAACTACAATGAGCAGTTCTTC. Translating gives CSARNLNYNEQFF.

The chain employs TRBV29-1 and TRBJ2-1; 9 bases fit TRBD2. The CDR3 has 15 amino acids. Germline assignment: CDR1 SQVTM and CDR2 ANQGSEA. Trimming cost V 3 bases and J 0 bases; bases outside gene matches: 3. The CDR3 region is CSVDGTSRSYNEQFF. The CDR3 coding sequence is TGCAGCGTTGACGGGACTAGCCGCTCCTACAATGAGCAGTTCTTC.

The sample holds many counts of this clonotype. This chain connects TRBV20-1 to TRBJ2-1; TRBD2 is a possible D gene (6 bases). CDR1 and CDR2 (germline): DFQATT, SNEGSKA (reference sequence). The CDR3 loop spans 16 amino acids. Trimming cost V 5 bases and J 8 bases, with 25 bases left between them. This CDR3 is CSAPNLGGNGLDEQFF. CDR3 nucleotides: TGCAGTGCTCCAAACCTGGGGGGAAACGGTTTGGATGAGCAGTTCTTC.

Remarks on this clonotype: The junction departs from the called germline gene at one end, perhaps through a read error. The V call is TRBV12-3 or TRBV12-4, the J call TRBJ2-7; 12 nucleotides align to TRBD2. CDR3 length equals 13 residues. CDR3 in amino acids: CASSLSELAGGDF. As DNA, the CDR3 is TGTGCCAGCAGTTTATCGGAACTAGCGGGAGGCGACTTC.

This clonotype has only a few counts. The chain links TRBV7-2 to TRBJ2-5, with D possibly matching TRBD2 (6 bases). Trimming shortened V by 6 bases and J by 1 base, and 15 bases separated the two germline ends. CDR1 is SGHTA, CDR2 FQGNSA, per germline. The CDR3 is made up of 15 amino acids. Here the CDR3 DNA reads TGTGCCAGCAGTCCGGAGGGGATCCTCCAAGAGACCCAGTACTTC. Protein: CASSPEGILQETQYF. Drawing the rest from reference TRBV7-2 and TRBJ2-5, the complete variable domain is GAGVSQSPSNKVTEKGKDVELRCDPISGHTALYWYRQSLGQGLEFLIYFQGNSAPDKSGLPSDRFSAERTGGSVSTLTIQRTQQEDSAVYLCASSPEGILQETQYFGPGTRLLVL.

The gene calls are TRBV5-1 and TRBJ1-1; weak D call: TRBD1 (6 bases). CDR3 length: 15 residues. Germline CDR1 reads SGHRS; CDR2 reads YFSETQ. V lost 0 bases to trimming and J lost 4 bases, with 13 bases between them. CDR3 nucleotide sequence: TGCGCCAGCAGCTTGGGTGGTTGGGGGGCCACTGAAGCTTTCTTT. It codes for CASSLGGWGATEAFF. Based on the CDR3 plus reference TRBV5-1 and TRBJ1-1, the full variable domain is KAGVTQTPRYLIKTRGQQVTLSCSPISGHRSVSWYQQTPGQGLQFLFEYFSETQRNKGNFPGRFSGRQFSNSRSEMNVSTLELGDSALYLCASSLGGWGATEAFFGQGTRLTVV.

This clonotype was seen only a few times. The chain joins TRBV6-1 to TRBJ1-5; D call uncertain. CDR1 MNHNS and CDR2 SASEGT come from the germline V gene. This CDR3 contains 16 residues. The CDR3 sequence: CATKGHDGNSNQPQHF. The CDR3 DNA reads as TGTGCTACAAAGGGCCACGACGGAAATAGCAATCAGCCCCAGCATTTT.

The V and J genes are TRBV5-1 and TRBJ2-3, with 7 bases matching TRBD2. The CDR3 contains 15 residues. Germline CDR1 and CDR2: SGHRS and YFSETQ. The junction had 5 bases not matched to a gene; V was cut back by 1 base and J by 3 bases. CDR3 DNA: TGCGCCAGCAGCTTGTACGGGGGGAGGACAGATACGCAGTATTTT. This codes for CASSLYGGRTDTQYF. Full variable domain (rest looked up from reference TRBV5-1 and TRBJ2-3): KAGVTQTPRYLIKTRGQQVTLSCSPISGHRSVSWYQQTPGQGLQFLFEYFSETQRNKGNFPGRFSGRQFSNSRSEMNVSTLELGDSALYLCASSLYGGRTDTQYFGPGTRLTVL.

The chain has TRBV3-1 and TRBJ2-5; a possible D gene is TRBD1 (6 bases). This CDR3 comprises 15 residues. V lost 3 bases and J lost 2, with 13 bases in between. In germline, CDR1 is LGHDT, CDR2 YNNKEL (reference sequence). The CDR3 is CASSQGHREQETQYF. CDR3 DNA sequence: TGTGCCAGCAGCCAGGGCCACAGGGAGCAAGAGACCCAGTACTTC.

The chain joins TRBV7-8 to TRBJ1-2; TRBD1 matches at 9 bases. The CDR3 extends over 15 amino acids. CDR1 and CDR2 from the germline V gene are SGHVS and FQNEAQ. Trimming took 5 bases from V and 2 from J; bases not matched to a gene: 6. The CDR3 here is CASSPGTGLNYGYTF. The CDR3, as DNA: TGTGCCAGCAGCCCGGGGACAGGGTTGAACTATGGCTACACCTTC.

The chain joins TRBV6-5 to TRBJ1-1; tentative D call: TRBD1 (6 bases). V lost 4 bases to trimming and J lost 1 base, with 10 bases between them. The CDR3 extends over 14 amino acids. CDR1 and CDR2 (germline): MNHEY, SVGAGI. The CDR3 DNA is TGTGCCAGCAGTTTCGAGGGGGGGAACACTGAAGCTTTCTTT. Its protein is CASSFEGGNTEAFF.

The chain recombines TRBV2 with TRBJ2-5, with TRBD2 matching 7 bases. The length of the CDR3 is 16 residues. V was clipped by 1 base and J by 1 base; unmatched bases: 6. The germline CDR1 and CDR2 sequences are SNHLY and FYNNEI. The CDR3 DNA is TGTGCCAGCAGTGAAGAGCGGGATTGGCCCCAAGAGACCCAGTACTTC. Its translation is CASSEERDWPQETQYF.

This clonotype was detected only a few times. The chain joins TRBV2 to TRBJ2-5; TRBD1 matches at 10 bases. The germline CDR1 and CDR2 sequences are SNHLY and FYNNEI. The CDR3 is made up of 16 amino acids. The V and J ends lost 4 bases and 4 bases, in that order; junction bases with no gene match: 9. In DNA form, the CDR3 reads TGTGCCAGCAGTGCGGGACAGGGGCCCGGACGAGAGACCCAGTACTTC. Translation: CASSAGQGPGRETQYF.

This clonotype showed up just a few times. The CDR3 is CASSQGQELLVLTGNTIYF. Written as DNA, the CDR3 is TGCGCCAGCAGCCAGGGACAGGAGCTTTTGGTTCTAACTGGAAACACCATATATTTT. This rearrangement joins TRBV4-1 to TRBJ1-3; 8 bases are a match to TRBD1. Trimming at V came to 3 bases and at J to 2 bases, leaving 15 bases not matched to a gene. This CDR3 comprises 19 residues. CDR1 MGHRA and CDR2 YSYEKL come from the germline V gene.

The chain is built from TRBV19 and TRBJ2-1; the match to TRBD2 covers 10 bases. Per the germline V gene, CDR1 is LNHDA and CDR2 is SQIVND (reference sequence). The junction had 2 bases not matched to a gene; V was cut back by 5 bases and J by 4 bases. CDR3 length: 14 residues. CDR3 loop: CASSGLAEYNEQFF. In DNA form, the CDR3 reads TGTGCCAGTAGTGGACTAGCGGAGTACAATGAGCAGTTCTTC.

The table lists this clonotype with a few counts. The chain recombines TRBV27 with TRBJ2-2, with 9 bases aligning to TRBD2. The junction had 12 bases not matched to a gene; V was cut back by 7 bases and J by 6 bases. Germline lookup yields CDR1 MNHEY and CDR2 SMNVEV (reference sequence). The CDR3 extends over 16 amino acids. In DNA form, the CDR3 reads TGTGCCAGCAACCTTTCGGGCGGGAGGGTTTCCGGGGAGCTGTTTTTT. Translated, it gives CASNLSGGRVSGELFF.

This clonotype was detected only a few times. V usage is TRBV18 and J usage is TRBJ2-2, with 7 bases aligning to TRBD2. The germline CDR1 and CDR2 sequences are KGHSH and LQKENI. CDR3 length equals 17 residues. The junction had 9 bases not matched to a gene; V was cut back by 3 bases and J by 2 bases. Here the CDR3 reads CASSPPGGSPNTGELFF. CDR3 DNA sequence: TGTGCCAGCTCACCTCCGGGAGGTAGCCCCAACACCGGGGAGCTGTTTTTT.

A few counts support this clonotype. The gene calls are TRBV5-1 and TRBJ2-7; D remains ambiguous. From germline, CDR1 is SGHRS and CDR2 YFSETQ. V was cut by 7 bases and J by 3 bases, with 23 bases left in between. The CDR3 has 16 residues. DNA of the CDR3: TGCGCCAGCGGGGTTGGTATCCCAATGAACCTCTACGAGCAGTACTTC. This translates into CASGVGIPMNLYEQYF. Variable domain in full (rest from reference TRBV5-1 and TRBJ2-7): KAGVTQTPRYLIKTRGQQVTLSCSPISGHRSVSWYQQTPGQGLQFLFEYFSETQRNKGNFPGRFSGRQFSNSRSEMNVSTLELGDSALYLCASGVGIPMNLYEQYFGPGTRLTVT.

The chain is built from TRBV11-2 and TRBJ1-2, with a weak D call TRBD1 (5 bases). The CDR3 loop spans 14 amino acids. V was trimmed by 4 bases and J by 4 bases, leaving 13 bases between them. Germline lookup yields CDR1 SGHAT and CDR2 FQNNGV. CDR3: CASSYELTAYGYTF. CDR3 DNA: TGTGCCAGCAGCTACGAACTGACAGCCTATGGCTACACCTTC.